The 23 T cell receptor beta chains listed next were all sequenced from one sample in a study of blood T cell repertoires in COVID-19. Assay: immunoSEQ multiplex PCR; the TCRdb copy retains only in-frame clones and omits some. The repertoire holds approximately 170,000 clones, with more than 75% as singletons. The sample consisted of peripheral blood. The receptors were gathered from a man aged 18 to 30 with active or convalescent COVID-19.

The rearrangement uses TRBV3-1 (or the pseudogene TRBV3-2) and TRBJ2-5; 9 bases line up with TRBD2. The ends lost 0 bases at V and 5 bases at J; junction bases unmatched: 7. CDR1 is LGHDT and CDR2 is YNNKEL in the germline V gene (reference sequence). The length of the CDR3 is 16 residues. The CDR3 region is CASSQDWAGGRETQYF. The DNA for the CDR3 is TGTGCCAGCAGCCAAGATTGGGCGGGGGGGCGTGAGACCCAGTACTTC.

The chain has TRBV15 and TRBJ2-5, with TRBD2 matching 15 bases. Germline V gives CDR1 LNHNV, CDR2 YYDKDF (reference sequence). The CDR3 contains 18 residues. V trimming: 3 bases; J trimming: 4 bases; junction bases outside the gene matches: 9. CDR3 amino acids: CATSRGPGLAGGRETQYF. CDR3 coding DNA: TGTGCCACCAGCAGGGGACCCGGACTAGCGGGGGGGCGAGAGACCCAGTACTTC.

This clone was seen a handful of times. The chain employs TRBV7-2 and TRBJ2-2; D gene uncertain. Germline-derived CDR1 and CDR2 are SGHTA and FQGNSA. There are 15 residues in the CDR3. Trimming pared 6 bases from V and 0 bases from J, leaving 11 bases between. CDR3 protein: CASRRDSANTGELFF. CDR3 bases: TGTGCCAGCAGGAGAGACTCCGCGAACACCGGGGAGCTGTTTTTT.

V usage is TRBV6-5 and J usage is TRBJ1-6; D not certain. The germline gives CDR1 MNHEY, CDR2 SVGAGI. Between the trimmed V and J ends, which lost 6 bases and 6 bases, there was a span of 12 bases. There are 14 residues in the CDR3. The CDR3 DNA reads TGTGCCAGCAGGACCGGGGTATCTAATTCACCCCTCCACTTT. Its translation is CASRTGVSNSPLHF.

CDR3 nucleotide sequence: TGTGCCAGCAGCTCTCGGAGCAGGGAAATTAACTATGGCTACACCTTC. Encoded protein: CASSSRSREINYGYTF. The genes are TRBV11-2 and TRBJ1-2, with a possible D match to TRBD1 (5 bases). CDR1 is SGHAT, CDR2 FQNNGV, per germline. The CDR3 contains 16 residues. Trimming left V 4 bases short and J 1 base short, with 16 bases between.

This chain's CDR3 is CASGSMWGVNSPLHF. The CDR3 region has the DNA TGTGCCAGCGGGTCTATGTGGGGGGTTAATTCACCCCTCCACTTT. The genes are TRBV7-2 and TRBJ1-6; perhaps TRBD1 as D (5 bases). CDR1 is SGHTA, CDR2 FQGNSA, per germline. The CDR3 is made up of 15 amino acids. V lost 8 bases and J 6 bases, leaving 17 bases between the germline ends.

The rearrangement joins TRBV10-3 to TRBJ2-1; TRBD1 agrees at 7 bases. Germline trimming cut 2 bases from V and 1 base from J; bases unmatched to any gene: 2. The V gene's germline CDR1 is ENHRY and CDR2 SYGVKD. The CDR3 extends over 15 amino acids. CDR3 in DNA: TGTGCCATCAGTGAGACAGGGGCGTCCTACAATGAGCAGTTCTTC. Its translation: CAISETGASYNEQFF.

This clone is a singleton in its sample. The chain uses TRBV29-1 and TRBJ2-7, with TRBD2 matching 8 bases. This CDR3 has 13 residues. Germline CDR1 and CDR2: SQVTM and ANQGSEA. J lost 6 bases, V lost 3 bases, and 7 bases had no gene match. In DNA, the CDR3 is TGCAGCGTTGACGGCGGGGGGATTAGCGAGCAGTACTTC. It encodes CSVDGGGISEQYF.

This clone has ten or more counts. The V call is TRBV6-2 or TRBV6-3, the J call TRBJ2-1; 11 bases are shared with TRBD2. This CDR3 comprises 12 residues. The V segment lost 5 bases and the J segment 12 bases; nucleotides outside the gene matches: 3. Looked up from germline, CDR1 is MNHEY and CDR2 is SVGEGT. CDR3 protein: CASSPGTSGQFF. The CDR3, as DNA: TGTGCCAGCAGTCCCGGGACTAGCGGGCAGTTCTTC.

The J gene is TRBJ2-7, the V gene TRBV18, with D possibly being TRBD1 (5 bases). This CDR3 has 13 amino acids. V lost 1 base and J lost 5, with 9 bases in between. Germline CDR1 and CDR2: KGHSH and LQKENI. Here the CDR3 reads CASSPRARDEQYV. CDR3 sequence (DNA): TGTGCCAGCTCACCACGAGCCAGGGACGAGCAGTACGTC.

Concerning this clone: The same CDR3 can be traced to other DNA sequences in this sample. The gene calls are TRBV5-1 and TRBJ1-5; tentatively, D is TRBD1 (5 bases). Germline CDR1 and CDR2: SGHRS and YFSETQ. Trimming shortened V by 0 bases and J by 7 bases, and 11 bases separated the two germline ends. The CDR3 totals 14 residues. The CDR3 reads CASSLGREGQPQHF. As DNA, the CDR3 is TGCGCCAGCAGCTTGGGCAGGGAAGGGCAGCCCCAGCATTTT.

The chain links TRBV7-3 to TRBJ1-1, with D unclear. Trimming took off 0 bases at V and 5 bases at J, with 13 bases between the two ends. CDR1 is SGHTA and CDR2 is FQGTGA in the germline V gene. CDR3 size: 15 residues. CDR3: CASSLTADRRTEAFF. CDR3 DNA sequence: TGTGCCAGCAGCTTAACGGCGGATAGGAGGACTGAAGCTTTCTTT.

The chain couples TRBV6-2 or TRBV6-3 to TRBJ1-5; 7 nucleotides agree with TRBD1. Germline assignment: CDR1 MNHEY and CDR2 SVGEGT. The CDR3 is made up of 18 amino acids. Trimming at V came to 6 bases and at J to 2 bases, leaving 16 bases not matched to a gene. Written as DNA, the CDR3 is TGTGCCAGCAGCCATAGGGATAGACAGGGCAGGGGCAATCAGCCCCAGCATTTT. Translating gives CASSHRDRQGRGNQPQHF.

This sequence joins TRBV24-1 and TRBJ2-5; weak D call: TRBD2 (6 bases). The CDR3 spans 14 residues. V was clipped by 3 bases and J by 4 bases, with 11 bases between them. CDR1 is KGHDR, CDR2 SFDVKD, per germline. In DNA form, the CDR3 reads TGTGCCACCAGTGATGCCTGGGGAGGAGAGACCCAGTACTTC. This translates into CATSDAWGGETQYF.

The table lists this clone with a few counts. The CDR3 sequence: CAWTTWSKQDTGELFF. The CDR3 bases are TGTGCCTGGACCACCTGGTCAAAGCAAGATACCGGGGAGCTGTTTTTT. The chain is built from TRBV30 and TRBJ2-2; no firm D call. The CDR3 spans 16 residues. Germline values: CDR1 GTSNPN, CDR2 SVGIG (reference sequence). V was shortened by 4 bases and J by 5 bases, with 20 bases between the two germline ends.

The chain joins TRBV11-3 to TRBJ2-1; 9 nucleotides align to TRBD2. V shed 3 bases and J 1 base; nucleotides not matched to a gene: 1. Germline V gene sequence: CDR1 SGHNT, CDR2 YENEEA. This CDR3 is built from 15 residues. The CDR3 region is CASSFTSGSYNEQFF. The CDR3 DNA reads as TGTGCCAGCAGCTTCACTAGCGGGTCCTACAATGAGCAGTTCTTC.

The genes are TRBV29-1 and TRBJ1-2; D is uncertain. With 5 bases removed from V and 0 bases from J, the gap between germline ends came to 4 bases. The CDR3 has 11 amino acids. The V gene's germline CDR1 is SQVTM and CDR2 ANQGSEA. As DNA, the CDR3 is TGCAGCGTTACGGCTAACTATGGCTACACCTTC. It encodes CSVTANYGYTF.

CDR3 region: CASRVLSVSNQPQHF. CDR3 DNA: TGTGCCAGCAGGGTCCTTTCGGTTAGCAATCAGCCCCAGCATTTT. The chain couples TRBV6-5 to TRBJ1-5; D unclear. Germline lookup yields CDR1 MNHEY and CDR2 SVGAGI. This CDR3 is built from 15 residues. With 6 bases removed from V and 0 bases from J, the gap between germline ends came to 12 bases.

This sequence joins TRBV18 and TRBJ1-1, with D possibly being TRBD1 (5 bases). Trimming cost V 3 bases and J 4 bases, with 12 bases left between them. Germline assignment: CDR1 KGHSH and CDR2 LQKENI. CDR3 length: 14 residues. CDR3 coding DNA: TGTGCCAGCTCACCCAAAGGGGAGGGCACTGAAGCTTTCTTT. Translation: CASSPKGEGTEAFF.

V is TRBV7-9 and J is TRBJ1-2, with D hard to call. Germline CDR1 reads SEHNR; CDR2 reads FQNEAQ (reference sequence). V was pared by 3 bases and J by 2 bases, with 7 bases between. The CDR3 runs 13 residues. The CDR3 bases are TGTGCCAGCAGCTTGGGCCCGAACTATGGCTACACCTTC. This translates into CASSLGPNYGYTF.

The chain is built from TRBV14 and TRBJ1-1; no clear D. Germline assignment: CDR1 SGHDN and CDR2 FVKESK. The CDR3 sequence is 13 residues long. V was shortened by 9 bases and J by 1 base, with 12 bases between the two germline ends. The DNA for the CDR3 is TGTGCCAGTTCAGAGGGTGGGAACACTGAAGCTTTCTTT. Protein sequence: CASSEGGNTEAFF.

This chain uses TRBV6-5 with TRBJ2-1, with 8 bases that match TRBD2. The CDR3 extends over 15 amino acids. Trimming at V came to 6 bases and at J to 9 bases, leaving 13 bases not matched to a gene. The V gene's germline CDR1 is MNHEY and CDR2 SVGAGI. The CDR3 bases are TGTGCCAGCAGCCGTTTCCCAGCGGGGGCGGGTGAGCAGTTCTTC. Amino acid sequence: CASSRFPAGAGEQFF.

This clone occurred once. V is TRBV14 and J is TRBJ2-3; 9 nucleotides agree with TRBD2. The V segment lost 1 base and the J segment 5 bases; nucleotides outside the gene matches: 1. The CDR3 consists of 14 residues. Germline V CDR1 and CDR2: SGHDN, FVKESK. Here the CDR3 reads CASSQVSGRDTQYF. In DNA, the CDR3 is TGTGCCAGCAGCCAAGTTAGCGGGAGAGATACGCAGTATTTT.